The present T cell receptor (beta chain) was sequenced within a study of OX40 agonist ivuxolimab in advanced cancers. Only in-frame clones appear in the TCRdb table, and some are missing; sequencing was by immunoSEQ multiplex PCR. The data contain approximately 35,000 clones, approximately 80% of them singletons. Germline V lookup: CDR1 SGHVS, CDR2 FNYEAQ. This CDR3 is 13 amino acids long. V was cut by 1 base and J by 6 bases, with 10 bases left in between. The TCR sequence derives from an adult with an advanced solid tumor such as melanoma, head and neck, liver or kidney cancer. Sequenced here: CD4+ or CD8+ T cells sorted from blood, sampled in a trial of the OX40 agonist ivuxolimab. V usage is TRBV7-6 and J usage is TRBJ2-7; perhaps D is TRBD1 or TRBD2 (6 bases each). CDR3 in amino acids: CASSLVGGGEQYF. CDR3 bases: TGTGCCAGCAGCTTAGTCGGGGGCGGCGAGCAGTACTTC.